The T cell receptor beta chain under discussion was sequenced for a study of radiotherapy plus CTLA-4 blockade in lung cancer. Sequencing was performed with immunoSEQ multiplex PCR; in TCRdb, only in-frame clones are kept and a portion is missing. Found here are around 120,000 clones, 65% to 85% of them singletons; the top ten hold approximately 5.2%. This clone was observed a single time. Its antigen is unknown. Germline V gene sequence: CDR1 SQVTM, CDR2 ANQGSEA. There are 15 residues in the CDR3. With 0 bases clipped from V and 2 bases from J, the junction kept 5 bases outside the gene matches. General study results and limits: TCR clones originating in tumors grew in number in blood after radiotherapy plus ipilimumab.

The material sequenced was peripheral blood, taken from a patient treated with radiotherapy plus ipilimumab. This chain links TRBV29-1 with TRBJ1-2; 8 bases align to TRBD1. The TCR was taken from a human donor with non-small cell lung cancer who had a partial response to radiotherapy plus ipilimumab. Written as DNA, the CDR3 is TGCAGCGTTGAAGATATCGACAGGGGAAACTATGGCTACACCTTC. Translated, it gives CSVEDIDRGNYGYTF.